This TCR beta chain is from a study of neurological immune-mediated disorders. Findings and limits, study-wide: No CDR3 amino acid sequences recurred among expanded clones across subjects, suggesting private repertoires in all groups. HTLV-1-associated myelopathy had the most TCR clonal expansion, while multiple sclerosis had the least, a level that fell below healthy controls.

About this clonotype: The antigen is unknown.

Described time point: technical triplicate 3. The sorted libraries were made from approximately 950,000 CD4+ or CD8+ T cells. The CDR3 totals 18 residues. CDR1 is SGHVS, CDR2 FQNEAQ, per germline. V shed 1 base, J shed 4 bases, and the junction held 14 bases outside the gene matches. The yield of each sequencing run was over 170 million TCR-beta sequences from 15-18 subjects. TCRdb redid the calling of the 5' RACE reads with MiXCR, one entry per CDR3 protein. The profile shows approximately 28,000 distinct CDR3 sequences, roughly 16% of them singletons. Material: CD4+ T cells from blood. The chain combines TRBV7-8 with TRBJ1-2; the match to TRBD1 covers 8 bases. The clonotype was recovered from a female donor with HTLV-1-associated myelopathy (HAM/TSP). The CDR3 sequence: CASSLVLLLGQGSYGYTF. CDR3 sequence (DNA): TGTGCCAGCAGCTTAGTTCTCTTGCTCGGACAGGGCAGCTATGGCTACACCTTC. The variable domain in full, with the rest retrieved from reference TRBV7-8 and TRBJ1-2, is GAGVSQSPRYKVAKRGQDVALRCDPISGHVSLFWYQQALGQGPEFLTYFQNEAQLDKSGLPSDRFFAERPEGSVSTLKIQRTQQEDSAVYLCASSLVLLLGQGSYGYTFGSGTRLTVV.